This entry is about one TCR beta chain. These data come from a study of OX40 agonist ivuxolimab in advanced cancers. In the study overall: An anti-OX40 (CD134) antibody with agonistic activity, ivuxolimab, was administered to patients.

Clones were sequenced by immunoSEQ multiplex PCR, and TCRdb holds only the in-frame ones, with some missing. The sample has under 70,000 clones, 75% to 90% seen once. Germline lookup yields CDR1 MNHEY and CDR2 SVGAGI. This CDR3 region has 14 residues. V was shortened by 4 bases and J by 7 bases, with 11 bases between the two germline ends. This receptor was obtained from an adult with an advanced solid tumor such as melanoma, head and neck, liver or kidney cancer. The sample consisted of CD4+ or CD8+ T cells sorted from blood, taken in a trial of the OX40 agonist ivuxolimab. V gene TRBV6-5 combines with J gene TRBJ1-6, with D perhaps TRBD1 (5 bases). The CDR3 reads CASSSRGVNSPLHF. The CDR3 bases are TGTGCCAGCAGTTCCCGGGGGGTCAATTCACCCCTCCACTTT.